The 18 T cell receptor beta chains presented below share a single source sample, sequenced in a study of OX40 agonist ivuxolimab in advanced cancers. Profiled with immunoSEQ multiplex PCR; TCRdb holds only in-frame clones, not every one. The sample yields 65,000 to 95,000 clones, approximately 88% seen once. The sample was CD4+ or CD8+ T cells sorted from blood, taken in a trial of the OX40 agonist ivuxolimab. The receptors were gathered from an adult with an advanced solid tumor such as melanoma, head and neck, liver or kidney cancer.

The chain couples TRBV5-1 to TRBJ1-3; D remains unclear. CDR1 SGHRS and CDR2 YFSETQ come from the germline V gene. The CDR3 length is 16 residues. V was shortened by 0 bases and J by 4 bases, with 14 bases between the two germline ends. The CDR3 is CASSLAGMGRGNTIYF. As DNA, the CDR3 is TGCGCCAGCAGCTTGGCCGGAATGGGAAGGGGAAACACCATATATTTT.

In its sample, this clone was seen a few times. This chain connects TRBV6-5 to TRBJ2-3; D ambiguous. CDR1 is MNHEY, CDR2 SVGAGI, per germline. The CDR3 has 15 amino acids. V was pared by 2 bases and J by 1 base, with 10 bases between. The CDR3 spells CASSYGPVGTDTQYF. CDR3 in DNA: TGTGCCAGCAGTTACGGTCCGGTAGGCACAGATACGCAGTATTTT.

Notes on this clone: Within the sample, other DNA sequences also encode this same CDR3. The CDR3 sequence: CASSFGQSYEQYF. The CDR3 region has the DNA TGTGCCAGCAGTTTCGGGCAGTCCTACGAGCAGTACTTC. This sequence joins TRBV27 and TRBJ2-7; D is undetermined. The CDR3 loop spans 13 amino acids. The V end lost 3 bases, the J end lost 1 base, and 7 bases lay between the germline ends. Germline loops: CDR1 MNHEY, CDR2 SMNVEV (reference sequence).

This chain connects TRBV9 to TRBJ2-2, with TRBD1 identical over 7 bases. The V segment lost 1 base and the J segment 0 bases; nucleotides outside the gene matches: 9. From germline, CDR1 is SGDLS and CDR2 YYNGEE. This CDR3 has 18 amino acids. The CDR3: CASSVKGQTIANTGELFF. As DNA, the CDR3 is TGTGCCAGCAGCGTAAAGGGACAGACTATCGCGAACACCGGGGAGCTGTTTTTT.

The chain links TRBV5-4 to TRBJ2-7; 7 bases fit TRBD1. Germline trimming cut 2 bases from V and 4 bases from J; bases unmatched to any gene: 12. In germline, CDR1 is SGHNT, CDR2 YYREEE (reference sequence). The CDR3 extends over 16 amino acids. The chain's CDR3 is CASSLSRTGVGYEQYF. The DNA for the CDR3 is TGTGCCAGCAGCTTATCCCGTACAGGGGTGGGTTACGAGCAGTACTTC.

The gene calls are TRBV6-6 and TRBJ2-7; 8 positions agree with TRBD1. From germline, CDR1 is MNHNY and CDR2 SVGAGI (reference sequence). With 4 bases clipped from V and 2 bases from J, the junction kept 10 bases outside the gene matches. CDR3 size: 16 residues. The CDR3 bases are TGTGCCAGCAGTTGGGCGACAGGGGCGGTCGCCTACGAGCAGTACTTC. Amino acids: CASSWATGAVAYEQYF.

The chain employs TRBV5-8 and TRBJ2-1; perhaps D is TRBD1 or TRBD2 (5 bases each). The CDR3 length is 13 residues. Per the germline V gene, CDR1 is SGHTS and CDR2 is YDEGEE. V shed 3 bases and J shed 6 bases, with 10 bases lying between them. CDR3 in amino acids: CASSSDGTNEQFF. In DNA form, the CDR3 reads TGTGCCAGCAGCTCGGACGGGACCAATGAGCAGTTCTTC. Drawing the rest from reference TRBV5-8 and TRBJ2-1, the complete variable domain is EAGVTQSPTHLIKTRGQQATLRCSPISGHTSVYWYQQALGLGLQFLLWYDEGEERNRGNFPPRFSGRQFPNYSSELNVNALELEDSALYLCASSSDGTNEQFFGPGTRLTVL.

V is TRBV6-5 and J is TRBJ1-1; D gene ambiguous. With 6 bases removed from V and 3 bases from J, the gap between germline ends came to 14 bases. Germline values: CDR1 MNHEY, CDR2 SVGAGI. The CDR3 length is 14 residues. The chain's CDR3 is CASRRHLQDTEAFF. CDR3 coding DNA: TGTGCCAGCAGGCGACACCTTCAAGACACTGAAGCTTTCTTT.

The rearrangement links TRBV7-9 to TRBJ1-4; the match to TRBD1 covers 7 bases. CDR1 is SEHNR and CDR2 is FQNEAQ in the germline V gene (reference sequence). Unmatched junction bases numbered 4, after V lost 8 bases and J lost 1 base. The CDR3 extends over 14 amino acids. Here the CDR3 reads CASSRGGTNEKLFF. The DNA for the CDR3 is TGTGCCAGCTCCAGGGGGGGAACTAATGAAAAACTGTTTTTT.

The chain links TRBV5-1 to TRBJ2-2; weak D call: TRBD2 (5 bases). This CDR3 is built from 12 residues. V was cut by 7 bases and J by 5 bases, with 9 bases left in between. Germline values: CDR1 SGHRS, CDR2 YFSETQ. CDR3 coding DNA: TGCGCCAGCCGGGAAGGGACCGGGGAGCTGTTTTTT. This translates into CASREGTGELFF.

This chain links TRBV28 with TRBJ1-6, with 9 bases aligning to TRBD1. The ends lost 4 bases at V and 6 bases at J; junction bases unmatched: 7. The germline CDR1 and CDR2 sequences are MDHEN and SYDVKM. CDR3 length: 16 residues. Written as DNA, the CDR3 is TGTGCCAGCAGTTCTCCCGGGACAGGGCGTAATTCACCCCTCCACTTT. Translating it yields CASSSPGTGRNSPLHF.

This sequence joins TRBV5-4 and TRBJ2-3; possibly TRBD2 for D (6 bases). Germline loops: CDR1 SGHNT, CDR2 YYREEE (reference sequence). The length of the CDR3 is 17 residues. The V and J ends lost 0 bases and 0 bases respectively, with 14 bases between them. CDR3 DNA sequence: TGTGCCAGCAGCTTGGCCGGGACGGGGACTAGCACAGATACGCAGTATTTT. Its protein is CASSLAGTGTSTDTQYF. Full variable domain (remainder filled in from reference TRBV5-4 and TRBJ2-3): ETGVTQSPTHLIKTRGQQVTLRCSSQSGHNTVSWYQQALGQGPQFIFQYYREEENGRGNFPPRFSGLQFPNYSSELNVNALELDDSALYLCASSLAGTGTSTDTQYFGPGTRLTVL.

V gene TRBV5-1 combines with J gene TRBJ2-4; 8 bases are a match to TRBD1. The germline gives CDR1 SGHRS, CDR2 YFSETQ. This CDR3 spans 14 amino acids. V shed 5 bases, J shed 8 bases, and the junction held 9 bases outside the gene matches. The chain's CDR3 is CASSLAPGGDIQYF. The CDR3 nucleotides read TGCGCCAGCAGTCTTGCCCCAGGGGGCGACATTCAGTACTTC.

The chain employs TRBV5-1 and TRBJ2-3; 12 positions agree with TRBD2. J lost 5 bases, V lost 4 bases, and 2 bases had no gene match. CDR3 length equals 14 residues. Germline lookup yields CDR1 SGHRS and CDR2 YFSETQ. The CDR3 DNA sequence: TGCGCCAGCAGCCTGACTAGCGGGGGAGATACGCAGTATTTT. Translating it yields CASSLTSGGDTQYF.

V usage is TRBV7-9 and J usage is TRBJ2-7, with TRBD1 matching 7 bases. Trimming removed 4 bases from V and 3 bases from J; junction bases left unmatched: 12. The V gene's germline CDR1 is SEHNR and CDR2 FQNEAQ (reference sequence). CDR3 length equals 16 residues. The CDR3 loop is CASSSLPQGRHYEQYF. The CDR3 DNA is TGTGCCAGCAGCTCCCTTCCACAGGGGCGACACTACGAGCAGTACTTC.

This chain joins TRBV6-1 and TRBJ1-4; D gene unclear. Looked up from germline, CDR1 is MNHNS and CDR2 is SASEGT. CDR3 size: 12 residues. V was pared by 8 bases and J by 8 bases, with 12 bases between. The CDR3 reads CASESYGEKLFF. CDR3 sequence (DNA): TGTGCCAGCGAAAGCTACGGGGAAAAACTGTTTTTT.

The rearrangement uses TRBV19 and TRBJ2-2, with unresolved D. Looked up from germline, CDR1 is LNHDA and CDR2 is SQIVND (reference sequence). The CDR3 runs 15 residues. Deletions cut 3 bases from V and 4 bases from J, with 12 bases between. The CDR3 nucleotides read TGTGCCAGTAGTATCGGTCCGACGGGCACCGGGGAGCTGTTTTTT. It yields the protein CASSIGPTGTGELFF. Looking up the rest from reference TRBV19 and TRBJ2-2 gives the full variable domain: DGGITQSPKYLFRKEGQNVTLSCEQNLNHDAMYWYRQDPGQGLRLIYYSQIVNDFQKGDIAEGYSVSREKKESFPLTVTSAQKNPTAFYLCASSIGPTGTGELFFGEGSRLTVL.

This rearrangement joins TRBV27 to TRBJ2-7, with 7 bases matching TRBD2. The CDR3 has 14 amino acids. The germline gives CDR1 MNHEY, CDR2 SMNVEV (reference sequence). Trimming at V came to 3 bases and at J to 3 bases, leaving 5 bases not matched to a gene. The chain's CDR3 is CASSLRLALYEQYF. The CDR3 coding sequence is TGTGCCAGCAGTTTGCGACTAGCCCTCTACGAGCAGTACTTC.